This T cell receptor (beta chain) was recorded in a study of blood T cell repertoires in COVID-19. Sequencing used immunoSEQ multiplex PCR; TCRdb keeps in-frame clones, though not all of them. The sample includes roughly 190,000 clones, around 83% of them seen just once. Assignment of participants to cohorts was predicated upon participant-reported clinical history. From germline, CDR1 is GTSNPN and CDR2 SVGIG (reference sequence). The CDR3 extends over 13 amino acids. The V and J ends lost 1 base and 7 bases respectively, with 14 bases between them. Sequenced: PBMCs or T cells enriched from blood (not recorded which). The chain carries TRBV30 and TRBJ2-7, with D tentatively TRBD2 (6 bases). The TCR was taken from a woman under 40 who had been exposed to COVID-19. The CDR3 spells CAWSAEAGREQYF. As DNA, the CDR3 is TGTGCCTGGAGTGCTGAGGCGGGGCGTGAGCAGTACTTC.